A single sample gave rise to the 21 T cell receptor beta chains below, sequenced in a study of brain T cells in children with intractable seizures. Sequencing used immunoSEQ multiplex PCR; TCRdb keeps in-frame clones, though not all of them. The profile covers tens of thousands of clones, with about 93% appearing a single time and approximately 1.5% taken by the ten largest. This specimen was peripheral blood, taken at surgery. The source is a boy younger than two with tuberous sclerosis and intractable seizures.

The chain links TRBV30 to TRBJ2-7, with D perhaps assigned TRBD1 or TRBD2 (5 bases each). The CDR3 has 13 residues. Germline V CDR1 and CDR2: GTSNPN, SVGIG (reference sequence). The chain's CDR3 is CAGTPKGPYEQYF. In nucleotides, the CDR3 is TGTGCTGGGACCCCCAAGGGACCCTACGAGCAGTACTTC.

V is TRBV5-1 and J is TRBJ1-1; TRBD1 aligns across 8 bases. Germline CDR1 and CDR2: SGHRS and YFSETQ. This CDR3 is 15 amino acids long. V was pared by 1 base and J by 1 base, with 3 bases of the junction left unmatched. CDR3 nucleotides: TGCGCCAGCAGCTTGATGCAGGGGGCGAACACTGAAGCTTTCTTT. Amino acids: CASSLMQGANTEAFF. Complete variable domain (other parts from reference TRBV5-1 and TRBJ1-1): KAGVTQTPRYLIKTRGQQVTLSCSPISGHRSVSWYQQTPGQGLQFLFEYFSETQRNKGNFPGRFSGRQFSNSRSEMNVSTLELGDSALYLCASSLMQGANTEAFFGQGTRLTVV.

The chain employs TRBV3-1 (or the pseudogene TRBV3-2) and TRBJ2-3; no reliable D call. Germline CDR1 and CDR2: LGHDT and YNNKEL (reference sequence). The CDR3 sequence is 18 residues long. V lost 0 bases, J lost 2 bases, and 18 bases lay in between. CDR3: CASSQDKGLGFHTDTQYF. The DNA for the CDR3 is TGTGCCAGCAGCCAAGATAAGGGTTTAGGTTTTCACACAGATACGCAGTATTTT.

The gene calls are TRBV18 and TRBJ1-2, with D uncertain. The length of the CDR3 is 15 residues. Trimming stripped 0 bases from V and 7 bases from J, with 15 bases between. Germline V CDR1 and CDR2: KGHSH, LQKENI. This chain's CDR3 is CASSPPSRSLGGYTF. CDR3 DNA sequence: TGTGCCAGCTCACCACCGAGTCGGTCGCTGGGTGGCTACACCTTC.

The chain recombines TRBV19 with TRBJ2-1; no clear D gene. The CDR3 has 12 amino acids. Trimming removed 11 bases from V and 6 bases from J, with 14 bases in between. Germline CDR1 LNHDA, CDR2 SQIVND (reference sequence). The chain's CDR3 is CAARAGGNEQFF. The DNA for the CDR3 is TGTGCCGCTCGGGCAGGCGGCAATGAGCAGTTCTTC.

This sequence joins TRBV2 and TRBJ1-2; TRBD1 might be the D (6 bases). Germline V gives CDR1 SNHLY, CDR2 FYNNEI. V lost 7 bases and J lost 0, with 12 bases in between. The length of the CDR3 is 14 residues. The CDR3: CASKLRTANYGYTF. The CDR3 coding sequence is TGTGCCAGCAAACTGAGGACAGCTAACTATGGCTACACCTTC.

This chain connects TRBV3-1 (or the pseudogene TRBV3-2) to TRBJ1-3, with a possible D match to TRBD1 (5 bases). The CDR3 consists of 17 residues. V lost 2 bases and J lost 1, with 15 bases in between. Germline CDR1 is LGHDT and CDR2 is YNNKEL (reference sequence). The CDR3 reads CASSQPRVGVSGNTIYF. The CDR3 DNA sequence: TGTGCCAGCAGCCAACCACGGGTGGGGGTGTCTGGAAACACCATATATTTT.

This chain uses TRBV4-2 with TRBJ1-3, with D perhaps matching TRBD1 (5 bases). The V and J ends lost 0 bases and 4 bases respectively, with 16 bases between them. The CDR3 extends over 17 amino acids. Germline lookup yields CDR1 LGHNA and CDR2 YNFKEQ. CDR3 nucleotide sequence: TGTGCCAGCAGCCAAGAAGGGGCTTGGCAAGGCGGAAACACCATATATTTT. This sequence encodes CASSQEGAWQGGNTIYF.

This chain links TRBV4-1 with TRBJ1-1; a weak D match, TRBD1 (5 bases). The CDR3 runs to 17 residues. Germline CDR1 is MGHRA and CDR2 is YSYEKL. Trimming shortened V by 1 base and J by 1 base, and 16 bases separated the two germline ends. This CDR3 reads CASSQGARQGKNTEAFF. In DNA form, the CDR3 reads TGCGCCAGCAGCCAAGGGGCGCGGCAGGGAAAGAACACTGAAGCTTTCTTT.

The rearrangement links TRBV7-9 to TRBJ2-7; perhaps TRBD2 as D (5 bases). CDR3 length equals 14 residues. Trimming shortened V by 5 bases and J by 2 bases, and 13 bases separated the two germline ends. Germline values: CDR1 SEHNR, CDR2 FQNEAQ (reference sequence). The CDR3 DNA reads TGTGCCAGCAGCCTAGGACTTGCTACCTACGAGCAGTACTTC. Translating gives CASSLGLATYEQYF.

CDR3 amino acids: CASRGGDTIYF. Written as DNA, the CDR3 is TGTGCCAGCAGGGGTGGGGACACCATATATTTT. The chain employs TRBV7-2 and TRBJ1-3, with no clear D. Germline V lookup: CDR1 SGHTA, CDR2 FQGNSA. Trimming stripped 6 bases from V and 8 bases from J, with 8 bases between. CDR3 length: 11 residues.

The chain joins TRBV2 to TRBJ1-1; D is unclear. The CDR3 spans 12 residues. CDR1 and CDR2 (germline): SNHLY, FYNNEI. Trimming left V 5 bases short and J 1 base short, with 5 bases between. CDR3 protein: CASSPGNTEAFF. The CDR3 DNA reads TGTGCCAGCAGTCCAGGGAACACTGAAGCTTTCTTT.

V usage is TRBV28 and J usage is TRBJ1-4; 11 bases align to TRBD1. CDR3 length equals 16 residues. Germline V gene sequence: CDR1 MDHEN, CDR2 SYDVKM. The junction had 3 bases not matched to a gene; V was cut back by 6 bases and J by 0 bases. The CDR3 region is CASSLGQGATNEKLFF. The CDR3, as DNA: TGTGCCAGCAGCCTGGGACAGGGGGCAACTAATGAAAAACTGTTTTTT.

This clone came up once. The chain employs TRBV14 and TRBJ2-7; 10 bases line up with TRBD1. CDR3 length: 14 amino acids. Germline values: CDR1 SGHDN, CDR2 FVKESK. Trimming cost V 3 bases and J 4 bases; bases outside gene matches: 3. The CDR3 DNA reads TGTGCCAGCAGCCACCTGGACAGGGGGTACGAGCAGTACTTC. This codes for CASSHLDRGYEQYF.

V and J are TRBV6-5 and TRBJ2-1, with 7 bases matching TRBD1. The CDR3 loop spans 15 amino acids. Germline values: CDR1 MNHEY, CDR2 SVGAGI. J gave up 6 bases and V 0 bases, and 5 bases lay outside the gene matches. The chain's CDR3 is CASSYSPGQVNEQFF. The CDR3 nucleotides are TGTGCCAGCAGTTACTCGCCCGGACAGGTCAATGAGCAGTTCTTC.

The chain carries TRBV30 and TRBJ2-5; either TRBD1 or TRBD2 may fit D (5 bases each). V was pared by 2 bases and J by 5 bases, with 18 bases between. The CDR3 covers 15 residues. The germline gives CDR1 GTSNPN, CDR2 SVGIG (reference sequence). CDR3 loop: CAWSNVGPWGETQYF. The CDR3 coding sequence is TGTGCCTGGAGTAATGTGGGCCCTTGGGGGGAGACCCAGTACTTC.

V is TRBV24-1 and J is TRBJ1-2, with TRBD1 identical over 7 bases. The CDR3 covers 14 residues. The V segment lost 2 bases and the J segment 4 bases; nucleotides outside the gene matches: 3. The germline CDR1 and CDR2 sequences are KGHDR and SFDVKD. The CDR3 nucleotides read TGTGCCACCAGTGATTCTGGACAGGTCTATGGCTACACCTTC. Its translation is CATSDSGQVYGYTF.

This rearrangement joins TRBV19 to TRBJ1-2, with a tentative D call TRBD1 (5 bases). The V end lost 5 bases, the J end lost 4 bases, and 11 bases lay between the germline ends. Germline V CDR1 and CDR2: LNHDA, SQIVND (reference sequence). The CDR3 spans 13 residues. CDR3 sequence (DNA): TGTGCCAGTAGTTATCAGGGATTCTATGGCTACACCTTC. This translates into CASSYQGFYGYTF.

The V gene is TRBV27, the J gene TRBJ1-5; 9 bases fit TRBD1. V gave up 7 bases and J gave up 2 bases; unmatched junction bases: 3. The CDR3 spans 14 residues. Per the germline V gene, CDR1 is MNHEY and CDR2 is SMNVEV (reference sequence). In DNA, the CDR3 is TGTGCCAGCAAACAGGGGGCTGGCAATCAGCCCCAGCATTTT. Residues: CASKQGAGNQPQHF.

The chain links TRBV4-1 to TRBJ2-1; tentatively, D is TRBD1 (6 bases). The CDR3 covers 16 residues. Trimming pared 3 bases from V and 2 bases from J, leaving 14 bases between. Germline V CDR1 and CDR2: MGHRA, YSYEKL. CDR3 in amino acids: CASSHILRDTYNEQFF. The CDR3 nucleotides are TGCGCCAGCAGCCACATACTCCGGGACACCTACAATGAGCAGTTCTTC.

For the CDR3, the DNA is TGTGCCTCCCGGCGGGCAGCGATCACCGGGGAGCTGTTTTTT. Protein product: CASRRAAITGELFF. The chain joins TRBV28 to TRBJ2-2; a weak D match, TRBD2 (5 bases). Germline loops: CDR1 MDHEN, CDR2 SYDVKM. CDR3 length: 14 residues. V dropped 11 bases and J dropped 4 bases, with 17 bases sitting between them.